This TCR beta chain was sequenced for a study of T cell repertoires in cytomegalovirus infection. Study context: The authors used CMV epitopes that were HLA-C-restricted (recently identified) and HLA-B-restricted (well studied). Public signatures in TCR beta pointed to CMV infection and matching HLA type.

Study-level points and caveats: There were carriers of CMV plus the relevant HLA, and cumulative public TCR beta family frequency identified them. The ex vivo response was dominated by HLA-C-restricted CMV-specific TCR beta clonotypes.

Germline CDR1 is KGHSH and CDR2 is LQKENI. The CDR3 extends over 20 amino acids. Losses at the gene ends were 2 bases for V and 0 bases for J; bases not matched to a gene: 17. TCRdb re-derived calls from the reads in MiXCR, one entry per CDR3 protein. This table has roughly 990,000 distinct CDR3 sequences, roughly 30% appearing once. Worth noting for this clonotype: Its target is not known.

The sample consisted of cultured CD8+ T cells from PBMCs, taken from culture after CMV antigen stimulation. The receptor was isolated from a human donor in good health (CMV status not recorded). Some clones in this sample may be carry-over from other donors' samples. The V call is TRBV18, the J call TRBJ2-3; 7 nucleotides align to TRBD1. CDR3 DNA: TGTGCCAGCTCACCAGTGAGGGGGCACACACCGCTTGCTAGCACAGATACGCAGTATTTT. This codes for CASSPVRGHTPLASTDTQYF.